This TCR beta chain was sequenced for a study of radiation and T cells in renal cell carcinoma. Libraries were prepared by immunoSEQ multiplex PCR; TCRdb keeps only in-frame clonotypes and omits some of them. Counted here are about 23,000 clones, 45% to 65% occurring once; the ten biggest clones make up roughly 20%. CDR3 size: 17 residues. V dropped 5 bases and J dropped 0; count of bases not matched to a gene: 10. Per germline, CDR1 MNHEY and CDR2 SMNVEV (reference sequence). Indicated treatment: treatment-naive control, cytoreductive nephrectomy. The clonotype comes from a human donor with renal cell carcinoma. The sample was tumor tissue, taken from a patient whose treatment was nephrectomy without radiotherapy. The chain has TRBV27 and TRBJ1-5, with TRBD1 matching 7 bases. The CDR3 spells CASSHLAAGGSNQPQHF. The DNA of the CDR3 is TGTGCCAGCAGTCACCTGGCGGCAGGGGGTAGCAATCAGCCCCAGCATTTT.